This paragraph reports one T cell receptor beta chain. The data stem from a study of blood T cell repertoires in COVID-19. Germline V CDR1 and CDR2: MDHEN, SYDVKM. CDR3 length: 14 amino acids. V dropped 8 bases and J dropped 5 bases, with 18 bases sitting between them. Generated by immunoSEQ multiplex PCR, the TCRdb table keeps only in-frame clones and is missing some. The sample contains 230,000 or so clones, around 80% of which appear only once. The V call is TRBV28, the J call TRBJ1-2; D call uncertain. The TCR originated in a man in his forties or fifties who had recovered from COVID-19. The sample taken for sequencing was peripheral blood. The chain's CDR3 is CASAVGSHSYGYTF. In DNA, the CDR3 is TGTGCCAGCGCTGTGGGCAGCCATTCTTATGGCTACACCTTC.